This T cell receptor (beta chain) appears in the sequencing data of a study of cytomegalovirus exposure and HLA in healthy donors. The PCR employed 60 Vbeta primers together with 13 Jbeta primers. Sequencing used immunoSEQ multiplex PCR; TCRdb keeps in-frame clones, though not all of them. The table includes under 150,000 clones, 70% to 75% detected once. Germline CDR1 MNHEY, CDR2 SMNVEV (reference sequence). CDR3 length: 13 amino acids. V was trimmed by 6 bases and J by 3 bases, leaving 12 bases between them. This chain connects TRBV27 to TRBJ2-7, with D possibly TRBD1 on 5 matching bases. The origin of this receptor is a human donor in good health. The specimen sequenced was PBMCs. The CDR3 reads CASSEQAGYEQYF. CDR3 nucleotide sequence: TGTGCCAGCAGCGAACAGGCCGGCTACGAGCAGTACTTC.